This entry lists 23 T cell receptor beta chains sequenced from one sample in a study of shared clonotypes between healthy human individuals. The repertoire was sequenced with immunoSEQ multiplex PCR; TCRdb's copy has only in-frame clones and lacks some. This table holds millions of clones, more than 80% found once. The specimen sequenced was naive CD4+ T cells from PBMCs. As to subset: CD45RA+ positively selected. Receptors were obtained from a man younger than 35 in good health. Some clones in this sample may be carry-over from other donors' samples.

This chain uses TRBV6-5 with TRBJ2-1; TRBD2 aligns across 10 bases. CDR3 length: 12 amino acids. The V and J ends lost 4 bases and 15 bases, in that order; junction bases with no gene match: 6. Germline V gene lookup returns CDR1 MNHEY and CDR2 SVGAGI. The CDR3 sequence is CASSSSSGRRFF. CDR3 nucleotides: TGTGCCAGCAGTTCGTCTAGCGGGAGACGGTTCTTC.

J is TRBJ1-3 and V is TRBV30; 7 nucleotides agree with TRBD1. This CDR3 is 14 amino acids long. The junction had 8 bases not matched to a gene; V was cut back by 5 bases and J by 4 bases. Germline CDR1 and CDR2: GTSNPN and SVGIG (reference sequence). The CDR3, as DNA: TGTGCCTGGGATCCGGGACAGCTGGGAAACACCATATATTTT. Protein product: CAWDPGQLGNTIYF.

As DNA, the CDR3 is TGTGCCAGCAGTCCCCCCGACAGGCTAAACTATGGCTACACCTTC. Its protein product is CASSPPDRLNYGYTF. The genes are TRBV28 and TRBJ1-2, with D possibly TRBD1 on 6 matching bases. The germline V gene has CDR1 MDHEN and CDR2 SYDVKM. With 5 bases removed from V and 2 bases from J, the gap between germline ends came to 15 bases. This CDR3 comprises 15 residues.

The chain carries TRBV7-9 and TRBJ2-3; 10 nucleotides align to TRBD2. CDR3 length: 17 residues. V shed 1 base, J shed 4 bases, and the junction held 8 bases outside the gene matches. CDR1 is SEHNR and CDR2 is FQNEAQ in the germline V gene (reference sequence). CDR3 loop: CASSLGASGGLPDTQYF. CDR3 nucleotide sequence: TGTGCCAGCAGCTTAGGGGCTAGCGGGGGCCTCCCAGATACGCAGTATTTT.

The chain combines TRBV10-1 with TRBJ2-3; TRBD2 aligns across 12 bases. Germline assignment: CDR1 WNHNN and CDR2 SYGVQD (reference sequence). The CDR3 runs to 14 residues. Trimming cost V 3 bases and J 8 bases; bases outside gene matches: 3. The CDR3 DNA sequence: TGCGCCAGCAGTGACGCTAGCGGGAGGGGTACGCAGTATTTT. It specifies CASSDASGRGTQYF.

This chain links TRBV29-1 with TRBJ2-7; D is unresolved. The germline gives CDR1 SQVTM, CDR2 ANQGSEA. The CDR3 length is 14 residues. V was shortened by 7 bases and J by 1 base, with 17 bases between the two germline ends. The CDR3 sequence is CSALEFPPSYEQYF. DNA of the CDR3: TGCAGCGCTCTCGAGTTCCCACCGTCCTACGAGCAGTACTTC.

The chain couples TRBV27 to TRBJ2-7; D uncertain. The CDR3 covers 13 residues. Germline V gene lookup returns CDR1 MNHEY and CDR2 SMNVEV (reference sequence). Trimming left V 3 bases short and J 0 bases short, with 6 bases between. The CDR3 loop is CASSFTSSYEQYF. CDR3 sequence (DNA): TGTGCCAGCAGTTTTACCAGCTCCTACGAGCAGTACTTC.

The CDR3 is CASSPPILANTEAFF. In DNA form, the CDR3 reads TGTGCCAGCAGTCCCCCCATTCTAGCTAACACTGAAGCTTTCTTT. The chain combines TRBV28 with TRBJ1-1; D remains unclear. The CDR3 consists of 15 residues. The ends were cut back, 5 bases at V and 2 bases at J, with 15 bases in the middle. Germline V gene sequence: CDR1 MDHEN, CDR2 SYDVKM.

The chain couples TRBV7-3 to TRBJ1-2; D may be TRBD1 (6 bases). The CDR3 runs to 14 residues. The germline V and J ends were trimmed by 5 bases and 4 bases, with 14 bases remaining between them. Germline V gene data show CDR1 as SGHTA and CDR2 as FQGTGA. The CDR3 sequence: CASSLRTASYGYTF. CDR3 bases: TGTGCCAGCAGCCTACGGACAGCCTCCTATGGCTACACCTTC.

The chain is built from TRBV4-1 and TRBJ2-1; weak D call: TRBD2 (6 bases). The CDR3 has 16 residues. Germline CDR1 MGHRA, CDR2 YSYEKL. V was trimmed by 1 base and J by 4 bases, leaving 14 bases between them. The CDR3 nucleotides are TGCGCCAGCAGCCAAGGCCCGACTAGGGAATACAATGAGCAGTTCTTC. As protein: CASSQGPTREYNEQFF.

The gene calls are TRBV7-9 and TRBJ2-1; no firm D call. The CDR3 is 12 residues long. Germline V CDR1 and CDR2: SEHNR, FQNEAQ (reference sequence). Trimming left V 1 base short and J 7 bases short, with 5 bases between. The CDR3 reads CASSLEFNEQFF. The CDR3 DNA reads as TGTGCCAGCAGCTTAGAGTTTAATGAGCAGTTCTTC.

This clone was seen once. This chain connects TRBV5-1 to TRBJ2-1; D is undetermined. Trimming stripped 0 bases from V and 2 bases from J, with 9 bases between. CDR3 length: 15 residues. CDR1 is SGHRS and CDR2 is YFSETQ in the germline V gene. The CDR3 DNA follows: TGCGCCAGCAGCTTGGATCAGGTCCCCTACAATGAGCAGTTCTTC. This translates into CASSLDQVPYNEQFF.

The chain carries TRBV6-5 and TRBJ2-4, with 7 bases that match TRBD1. V lost 2 bases to trimming and J lost 7 bases; unmatched junction nucleotides: 8. Looked up from germline, CDR1 is MNHEY and CDR2 is SVGAGI. The CDR3 has 15 amino acids. CDR3 DNA sequence: TGTGCCAGCAGTTACCGCCCGACAGGGTCCAACATTCAGTACTTC. Amino acids: CASSYRPTGSNIQYF.

The chain employs TRBV28 and TRBJ2-7; the D gene could be TRBD1 or TRBD2 (5 bases each). The ends were cut back, 1 base at V and 3 bases at J, with 16 bases in the middle. Per the germline V gene, CDR1 is MDHEN and CDR2 is SYDVKM. The CDR3 consists of 16 residues. CDR3 loop: CASSLLAWSGSYEQYF. The CDR3, as DNA: TGTGCCAGCAGTTTATTAGCTTGGTCAGGGAGCTACGAGCAGTACTTC.

Only one count was recorded for this clone. The rearrangement uses TRBV10-3 and TRBJ2-5, with TRBD2 identical over 15 bases. The CDR3 extends over 14 amino acids. Germline V gene lookup returns CDR1 ENHRY and CDR2 SYGVKD. V was pared by 10 bases and J by 3 bases, with 3 bases of the junction left unmatched. CDR3 sequence: CATGLAGGEETQYF. The CDR3 region has the DNA TGTGCCACCGGACTAGCGGGAGGGGAAGAGACCCAGTACTTC.

V is TRBV7-3 and J is TRBJ2-1, with 11 bases fitting TRBD2. In germline, CDR1 is SGHTA, CDR2 FQGTGA. V was pared by 2 bases and J by 3 bases, with 6 bases of the junction left unmatched. The CDR3 sequence is 17 residues long. CDR3 sequence (DNA): TGTGCCAGCAGCTTACACGCTAGCGGGAGGAGCTACAATGAGCAGTTCTTC. Protein sequence: CASSLHASGRSYNEQFF.

This clone appeared once. V and J are TRBV5-1 and TRBJ2-3; TRBD2 aligns across 10 bases. CDR1 SGHRS and CDR2 YFSETQ come from the germline V gene. The CDR3 covers 18 residues. Losses at the gene ends were 0 bases for V and 4 bases for J; bases not matched to a gene: 11. CDR3 sequence reads: CASSLGRIAGGKADTQYF. The CDR3 coding sequence is TGCGCCAGCAGCTTGGGGAGGATAGCGGGAGGAAAGGCAGATACGCAGTATTTT. Using reference TRBV5-1 and TRBJ2-3 for the parts outside the CDR3, the full variable domain is KAGVTQTPRYLIKTRGQQVTLSCSPISGHRSVSWYQQTPGQGLQFLFEYFSETQRNKGNFPGRFSGRQFSNSRSEMNVSTLELGDSALYLCASSLGRIAGGKADTQYFGPGTRLTVL.

This clone occurred a few times. This chain joins TRBV6-5 and TRBJ2-1; no clear D gene. Trimming took off 10 bases at V and 0 bases at J, with 13 bases between the two ends. From germline, CDR1 is MNHEY and CDR2 SVGAGI. This CDR3 is 14 amino acids long. CDR3 DNA: TGTGCCACAAGATTTTCTACCTCCTACAATGAGCAGTTCTTC. It is translated as CATRFSTSYNEQFF.

This chain joins TRBV4-3 and TRBJ2-7; the D is unclear. The CDR3 runs to 17 residues. V lost 3 bases, J lost 4 bases, and 22 bases lay in between. The germline gives CDR1 LGHNA, CDR2 YSLEER. CDR3 loop: CASSQLRQRFGFYEQYF. The CDR3, as DNA: TGCGCCAGCAGCCAGCTCCGGCAAAGGTTCGGATTTTACGAGCAGTACTTC.

The chain joins TRBV27 to TRBJ2-2, with 10 nucleotides matching TRBD2. Unmatched junction bases numbered 8, after V lost 4 bases and J lost 6 bases. The CDR3 runs 16 residues. Germline CDR1 is MNHEY and CDR2 is SMNVEV (reference sequence). The CDR3 coding sequence is TGTGCCAGCAGTTCGGGACTAGCGAGGGGCGCCGGGGAGCTGTTTTTT. Encoded protein: CASSSGLARGAGELFF.

J is TRBJ1-1 and V is TRBV7-2; tentative D call: TRBD1 (6 bases). This CDR3 contains 16 residues. V lost 5 bases to trimming and J lost 1 base, with 17 bases between them. Per the germline V gene, CDR1 is SGHTA and CDR2 is FQGNSA. The DNA for the CDR3 is TGTGCCAGCAGCCTTCTCAGGGGTTTCGGGAACACTGAAGCTTTCTTT. It encodes CASSLLRGFGNTEAFF.

CDR3 protein: CAISPGTGVGPYGYTF. In DNA form, the CDR3 reads TGTGCCATCAGTCCCGGGACAGGGGTCGGCCCCTATGGCTACACCTTC. The chain couples TRBV10-3 to TRBJ1-2, with 10 bases that match TRBD1. The CDR3 runs 16 residues. The germline V gene has CDR1 ENHRY and CDR2 SYGVKD. V trimming: 5 bases; J trimming: 4 bases; junction bases outside the gene matches: 10.

J is TRBJ1-1 and V is TRBV10-3, with D hard to call. With 4 bases removed from V and 2 bases from J, the gap between germline ends came to 8 bases. There are 13 residues in the CDR3. The V gene's germline CDR1 is ENHRY and CDR2 SYGVKD. CDR3 amino acids: CAISVTDNTEAFF. The CDR3 DNA sequence: TGTGCCATCAGTGTTACGGACAACACTGAAGCTTTCTTT.